The 18 T cell receptor beta chains below were found in one sample sequenced in a study of blood T cell repertoires in COVID-19. The method was immunoSEQ multiplex PCR; TCRdb's version includes in-frame clones alone and lacks a portion of them. The sample has around 84,000 clones, around 90% seen once. Sequenced input: peripheral blood. All receptors derive from a man between 50 and 59 years old with active COVID-19.

This sequence joins TRBV18 and TRBJ1-2; the D gene is possibly TRBD1 (5 bases). Trimming shortened V by 3 bases and J by 6 bases, and 20 bases separated the two germline ends. This CDR3 spans 16 amino acids. CDR1 is KGHSH, CDR2 LQKENI, per germline. CDR3 nucleotides: TGTGCCAGCTCACCCTTTGAAGGACATCCTGGAAATGGCTACACCTTC. Translating it yields CASSPFEGHPGNGYTF. The variable domain in full, completed from reference TRBV18 and TRBJ1-2, reads NAGVMQNPRHLVRRRGQEARLRCSPMKGHSHVYWYRQLPEEGLKFMVYLQKENIIDESGMPKERFSAEFPKEGPSILRIQQVVRGDSAAYFCASSPFEGHPGNGYTFGSGTRLTVV.

The chain uses TRBV6-5 and TRBJ1-1; D is ambiguous. This CDR3 is 12 amino acids long. V was shortened by 7 bases and J by 3 bases, with 9 bases between the two germline ends. CDR1 MNHEY and CDR2 SVGAGI come from the germline V gene. The CDR3 protein is CASNGEDTEAFF. CDR3 in DNA: TGTGCCAGCAATGGGGAGGACACTGAAGCTTTCTTT.

This clone was observed a handful of times. The chain uses TRBV4-3 and TRBJ2-7, with D possibly being TRBD1 (6 bases). V dropped 4 bases and J dropped 5 bases, with 18 bases sitting between them. This CDR3 region has 15 residues. CDR1 LGHNA and CDR2 YSLEER come from the germline V gene. DNA for the CDR3: TGCGCCAGCAGCCCATCCGGATCGTACAGGGACGAGCAGTACTTC. It yields the protein CASSPSGSYRDEQYF.

As DNA, the CDR3 is TGTGCCAGCAGCATCTCTAGCGGGAGGCTCATATACAATGAGCAGTTCTTC. Translating gives CASSISSGRLIYNEQFF. V and J are TRBV11-2 and TRBJ2-1; 11 positions match TRBD2. The germline V gene encodes CDR1 SGHAT and CDR2 FQNNGV. CDR3 length: 17 residues. Trimming removed 5 bases from V and 4 bases from J; junction bases left unmatched: 10.

This clone was recorded a few times. Other DNA sequences in this specimen translate into the identical CDR3. J is TRBJ2-3 and V is TRBV10-2; the D is unclear. CDR3 length: 15 amino acids. Trimming took 0 bases from V and 0 from J, leaving 7 bases between them. CDR1 WSHSY and CDR2 SAAADI come from the germline V gene. As DNA, the CDR3 is TGCGCCAGCAGTGAGTCCCCCACTAGCACAGATACGCAGTATTTT. Translated: CASSESPTSTDTQYF.

The rearrangement joins TRBV9 to TRBJ2-7; no reliable D call. V was trimmed by 0 bases and J by 3 bases, leaving 10 bases between them. This CDR3 comprises 14 residues. CDR1 is SGDLS, CDR2 YYNGEE, per germline. CDR3 nucleotides: TGTGCCAGCAGCGTAGATCCGGGTGACTACGAGCAGTACTTC. Encoded protein: CASSVDPGDYEQYF.

The chain employs TRBV7-2 and TRBJ2-3, with 8 nucleotides matching TRBD1. Germline V gives CDR1 SGHTA, CDR2 FQGNSA. J lost 6 bases, V lost 2 bases, and 13 bases had no gene match. The CDR3 is made up of 17 amino acids. The CDR3 DNA reads TGTGCCAGCAGCTTACGCTTGACAGGGGAAACACCGGATACGCAGTATTTT. It is translated as CASSLRLTGETPDTQYF.

The gene calls are TRBV30 and TRBJ1-2; D unresolved. Trimming pared 4 bases from V and 0 bases from J, leaving 9 bases between. CDR3 length: 13 residues. The germline V gene has CDR1 GTSNPN and CDR2 SVGIG (reference sequence). The CDR3 reads CAWKQTPNYGYTF. The CDR3 nucleotides read TGTGCCTGGAAACAAACCCCTAACTATGGCTACACCTTC.

This rearrangement joins TRBV6-6 to TRBJ1-1, with 7 bases fitting TRBD1. With 7 bases clipped from V and 4 bases from J, the junction kept 9 bases outside the gene matches. The length of the CDR3 is 14 residues. Germline V gene data show CDR1 as MNHNY and CDR2 as SVGAGI (reference sequence). CDR3 residues: CASNNPGQLTEAFF. CDR3 coding DNA: TGTGCCAGCAATAACCCGGGACAGCTCACTGAAGCTTTCTTT.

The V call is TRBV5-4, the J call TRBJ2-1; 9 bases map to TRBD2. V lost 4 bases and J lost 4; bases outside the gene matches: 9. There are 16 residues in the CDR3. Looked up from germline, CDR1 is SGHNT and CDR2 is YYREEE (reference sequence). CDR3 loop: CASSTGASGTYNEQFF. The CDR3 bases are TGTGCCAGCAGCACAGGGGCTAGCGGGACTTACAATGAGCAGTTCTTC.

Written as DNA, the CDR3 is TGCGCCAGCAGCCCCGGGACAACGTCTACCGGGGAGCTGTTTTTT. This encodes CASSPGTTSTGELFF. The V call is TRBV4-3, the J call TRBJ2-2, with a weak D call TRBD1 (6 bases). This CDR3 comprises 15 residues. Trimming took 4 bases from V and 5 from J, leaving 14 bases between them. CDR1 is LGHNA and CDR2 is YSLEER in the germline V gene.

This clone appeared a single time. The chain has TRBV4-2 and TRBJ2-4; 9 bases match TRBD2. The germline V gene encodes CDR1 LGHNA and CDR2 YNFKEQ. CDR3 length equals 17 residues. J lost 0 bases, V lost 5 bases, and 8 bases had no gene match. The CDR3 here is CASSYDAGGRAKNIQYF. As DNA, the CDR3 is TGTGCCAGCAGCTACGACGCGGGAGGGAGAGCCAAAAACATTCAGTACTTC.

The rearrangement links TRBV7-8 to TRBJ2-7, with TRBD2 as a possible D gene (5 bases). CDR3 length equals 14 residues. Germline V gives CDR1 SGHVS, CDR2 FQNEAQ. V shed 5 bases and J shed 5 bases, with 16 bases lying between them. CDR3 amino acids: CASSVETIFHEQYF. Written as DNA, the CDR3 is TGTGCCAGCAGCGTAGAGACTATTTTCCACGAGCAGTACTTC.

The chain links TRBV3-1 (or the pseudogene TRBV3-2) to TRBJ1-5; the D is unclear. The CDR3 is 14 residues long. Between the trimmed V and J ends, which lost 4 bases and 0 bases, there was a span of 7 bases. Per germline, CDR1 LGHDT and CDR2 YNNKEL (reference sequence). The CDR3 protein is CASSREYSNQPQHF. CDR3 sequence (DNA): TGTGCCAGCAGCCGCGAGTATAGCAATCAGCCCCAGCATTTT.

V usage is TRBV21-1 and J usage is TRBJ2-7; the table assigns TRBD2, which was not confirmed against the DNA. TRBV21-1 is designated a pseudogene. CDR3 length: 15 amino acids. The CDR3 region has the DNA TGTGCCAGCAGCAAAGAAAGGGGACTAGACGCCGAGCAGTACTTC. This codes for CASSKERGLDAEQYF.

This clone was recorded once. This chain links TRBV7-3 with TRBJ2-3; 14 bases are a match to TRBD2. The CDR3 runs 16 residues. Losses at the gene ends were 3 bases for V and 6 bases for J; bases not matched to a gene: 5. CDR1 and CDR2 from the germline V gene are SGHTA and FQGTGA. CDR3 bases: TGTGCCAGCAGCTTGGGACTAGCGGGAGTTTTCGATACGCAGTATTTT. Protein sequence: CASSLGLAGVFDTQYF.

This clone has just a few counts. The V and J genes are TRBV6-2 or TRBV6-3 and TRBJ2-7; TRBD2 agrees at 12 bases. This CDR3 is 18 amino acids long. J was trimmed by 2 bases and V by 0 bases; bases with no gene match: 8. CDR1 and CDR2 from the germline V gene are MNHEY and SVGEGT. CDR3 nucleotide sequence: TGTGCCAGCAGTTACTCGATGACTAGCGGGGGCTCTGCCTACGAGCAGTACTTC. It specifies CASSYSMTSGGSAYEQYF.

The chain couples TRBV18 to TRBJ1-1; 7 bases are a match to TRBD1. V gave up 0 bases and J gave up 8 bases; unmatched junction bases: 3. The CDR3 runs 13 residues. In germline, CDR1 is KGHSH, CDR2 LQKENI. CDR3 sequence reads: CASSPPTGIEAFF. The CDR3 DNA reads as TGTGCCAGCTCACCACCGACAGGGATAGAAGCTTTCTTT.